The 14 T cell receptor beta chains reported below all come from one sample, sequenced in a study of CD8+CD57+ T cells in acquired aplastic anemia. TCR beta VDJ combinations and CDR3 sequences were profiled from genomic DNA. MiXCR, run by TCRdb on the reads, gives a single entry per CDR3 protein. The repertoire has 450,000 to 600,000 distinct CDR3 sequences, less than 35% of them found once; the top ten carry less than 1%. The sequenced patients had an expansion of CD8+CD57+ cells seen by flow cytometry. Sequences were obtained from sorted CD4+, CD8+, or CD8+CD57+ T cells (not recorded which) from PBMCs. The receptors stem from a human donor with aplastic anemia.

The V and J genes are TRBV25-1 and TRBJ2-7; D assignment may be TRBD1 or TRBD2 (5 bases each). Trimming removed 4 bases from V and 2 bases from J, with 15 bases in between. Germline V CDR1 and CDR2: MGHDK, SYGVNS. The CDR3 loop spans 15 amino acids. The CDR3 loop is CASSAQTGHTYEQYF. The CDR3 DNA reads TGTGCCAGCAGTGCTCAGACGGGGCATACCTACGAGCAGTACTTC.

This clonotype was seen more than once but under ten times. The chain employs TRBV20-1 and TRBJ1-5; 7 bases are a match to TRBD1. Germline loops: CDR1 DFQATT, CDR2 SNEGSKA (reference sequence). With 0 bases clipped from V and 4 bases from J, the junction kept 24 bases outside the gene matches. The CDR3 has 21 amino acids. CDR3 loop: CSARDHESRGRGSFGNQPQHF. The CDR3 DNA reads as TGCAGTGCTAGAGATCACGAAAGTAGGGGGCGGGGGTCTTTCGGAAATCAGCCCCAGCATTTT.

On this clonotype: A much larger clone differs by one base, so this may be a read error. The chain links TRBV7-2 to TRBJ2-3, with D unclear. The CDR3 is 12 residues long. Germline V lookup: CDR1 SGHTA, CDR2 FQGNSA. The CDR3 loop reads CAGSSQGDTQYF. CDR3 nucleotide sequence: TGTGCCGGCAGCTCTCAAGGAGATACGCAGTATTTT.

The rearrangement uses TRBV7-3 and TRBJ1-3; tentatively, D is TRBD1 (5 bases). The germline V gene has CDR1 SGHTA and CDR2 FQGTGA. V was shortened by 3 bases and J by 2 bases, with 14 bases between the two germline ends. This CDR3 is built from 16 residues. CDR3 DNA: TGTGCCAGCAGCTTTGATAACAGGAGCCCTGGAAACACCATATATTTT. This codes for CASSFDNRSPGNTIYF.

With respect to this clonotype: Because it lacks the conserved phenylalanine or tryptophan at the end, this CDR3 is likely a read error. The chain has TRBV11-2 and TRBJ2-7; D may correspond to TRBD1 or TRBD2 (5 bases each). The ends were cut back, 5 bases at V and 6 bases at J, with 11 bases in the middle. Germline V gene data show CDR1 as SGHAT and CDR2 as FQNNGV. The length of the CDR3 is 12 residues. In nucleotides, the CDR3 is TGTGCCAGCAGCCCCAGGGCGGGCGAGCAGTACTCC. It codes for CASSPRAGEQYS.

This clonotype was seen repeatedly, ten times or more. The rearrangement joins TRBV7-9 to TRBJ1-5, with D perhaps TRBD1 (6 bases). The germline V and J ends were trimmed by 5 bases and 8 bases, with 13 bases remaining between them. Germline V gene sequence: CDR1 SEHNR, CDR2 FQNEAQ (reference sequence). CDR3 length: 13 amino acids. For the CDR3, the DNA is TGTGCCAGCAGCAATACAGGGATGGAGCCCCAGCATTTT. This codes for CASSNTGMEPQHF.

With regard to this clonotype: Its ends do not fully match the called genes, so a read error is possible. V gene TRBV7-8 combines with J gene TRBJ2-2, with 10 bases that match TRBD2. The CDR3 covers 16 residues. Germline CDR1 reads SGHVS; CDR2 reads FQNEAQ. The CDR3, as DNA: TGTGCCAGCAGCGTAGCGGGAGGCCTCAACACCGGGGAGCTGTTTTTT. It codes for CASSVAGGLNTGELFF.

The rearrangement links TRBV24-1 to TRBJ2-2; 9 bases agree with TRBD1. CDR1 KGHDR and CDR2 SFDVKD come from the germline V gene. The CDR3 length is 18 residues. Unmatched junction bases numbered 17, after V lost 10 bases and J lost 3 bases. The CDR3: CATLERDRAFQHTGELFF. The CDR3 DNA reads TGTGCCACTTTGGAGCGGGACAGGGCTTTCCAACACACCGGGGAGCTGTTTTTT.

Turning to this clonotype: The junction does not match germline at one end; this may be a read error. The chain recombines TRBV5-6 with TRBJ1-1, with D hard to call. Per the germline V gene, CDR1 is SGHDT and CDR2 is YYEEEE. The CDR3 is 12 amino acids. This chain's CDR3 is CASSLTTSEASF. CDR3 bases: TGTGCCAGCAGCTTAACGACCTCTGAAGCTTCCTTT.

This clonotype showed up just a few times. This CDR3 reads CASHLSPSGNTIYF. CDR3 bases: TGTGCCAGCCACCTTTCCCCCTCTGGAAACACCATATATTTT. This chain connects TRBV2 to TRBJ1-3; D gene unclear. The CDR3 sequence is 14 residues long. Trimming removed 8 bases at V and 0 bases at J, with 11 bases between. CDR1 and CDR2 (germline): SNHLY, FYNNEI.

This clonotype was recorded a few times. The chain recombines TRBV4-2 with TRBJ2-1; 7 bases fit TRBD1. The CDR3 loop spans 16 amino acids. The germline V gene encodes CDR1 LGHNA and CDR2 YNFKEQ. Germline trimming cut 4 bases from V and 1 base from J; bases unmatched to any gene: 7. The CDR3 region is CASSLEGASSYNEQFF. The CDR3 DNA sequence: TGTGCCAGCAGCCTTGAGGGGGCCTCGTCCTACAATGAGCAGTTCTTC.

This clonotype was observed once. The chain uses TRBV19 and TRBJ1-6; a possible D gene is TRBD1 (6 bases). Germline lookup yields CDR1 LNHDA and CDR2 SQIVND (reference sequence). The CDR3 has 15 residues. Trimming cost V 5 bases and J 6 bases, with 14 bases left between them. In nucleotides, the CDR3 is TGTGCCAGTAGTGGACCAGGGGCACCTAATTCACCCCTCCACTTT. Translating it yields CASSGPGAPNSPLHF.

The CDR3 DNA reads as TGTGCCAGCGGCGGCACAGGGGGCACTGGAAACACCATATATTTT. Its translation: CASGGTGGTGNTIYF. The V and J genes are TRBV7-3 and TRBJ1-3; the match to TRBD1 covers 9 bases. V trimming: 8 bases; J trimming: 2 bases; junction bases outside the gene matches: 7. Per the germline V gene, CDR1 is SGHTA and CDR2 is FQGTGA. The CDR3 is made up of 15 amino acids.

The chain joins TRBV2 to TRBJ1-6; perhaps TRBD1 as D (6 bases). Germline assignment: CDR1 SNHLY and CDR2 FYNNEI. CDR3 length: 13 residues. V dropped 5 bases and J dropped 6 bases, with 8 bases sitting between them. The CDR3 here is CASSTGFNSPLHF. The DNA of the CDR3 is TGTGCCAGCAGTACAGGGTTTAATTCACCCCTCCACTTT.